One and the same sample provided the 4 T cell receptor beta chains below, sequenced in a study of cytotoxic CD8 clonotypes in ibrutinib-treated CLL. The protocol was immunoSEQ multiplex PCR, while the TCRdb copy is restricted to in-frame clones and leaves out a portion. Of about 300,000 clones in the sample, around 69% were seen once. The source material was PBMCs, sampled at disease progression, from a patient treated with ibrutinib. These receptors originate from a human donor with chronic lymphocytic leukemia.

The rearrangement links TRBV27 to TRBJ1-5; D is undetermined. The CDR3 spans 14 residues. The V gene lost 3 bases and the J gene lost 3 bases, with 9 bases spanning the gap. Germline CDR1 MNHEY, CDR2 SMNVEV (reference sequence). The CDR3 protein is CASSFAGNNQPQHF. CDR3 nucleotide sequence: TGTGCCAGCAGTTTTGCGGGGAACAATCAGCCCCAGCATTTT.

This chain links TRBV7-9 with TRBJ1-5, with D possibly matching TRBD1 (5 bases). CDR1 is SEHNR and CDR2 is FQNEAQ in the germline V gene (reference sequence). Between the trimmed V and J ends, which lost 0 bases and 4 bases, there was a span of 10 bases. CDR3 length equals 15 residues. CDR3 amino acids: CASSLAGTANQPQHF. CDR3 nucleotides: TGTGCCAGCAGCTTAGCCGGGACCGCAAATCAGCCCCAGCATTTT.

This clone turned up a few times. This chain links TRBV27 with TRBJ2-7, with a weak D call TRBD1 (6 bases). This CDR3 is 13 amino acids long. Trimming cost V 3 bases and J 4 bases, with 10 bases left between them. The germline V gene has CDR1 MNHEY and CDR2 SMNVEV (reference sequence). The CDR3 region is CASSLGHLYEQYF. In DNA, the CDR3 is TGTGCCAGCAGTTTGGGACATTTATACGAGCAGTACTTC.

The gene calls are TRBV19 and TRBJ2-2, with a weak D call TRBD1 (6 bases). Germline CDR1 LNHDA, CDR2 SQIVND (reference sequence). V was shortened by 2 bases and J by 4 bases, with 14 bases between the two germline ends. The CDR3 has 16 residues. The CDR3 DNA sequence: TGTGCCAGTAGTATAACAGGGCCTCTCGGCACCGGGGAGCTGTTTTTT. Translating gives CASSITGPLGTGELFF.